This T cell receptor beta chain was recorded in a study of T cell repertoires in cytomegalovirus infection. As for the study in general: Both CMV infection and a matching HLA type were indicated by public TCR beta signatures.

This CDR3 spans 14 amino acids. Trimming cost V 6 bases and J 7 bases; bases outside gene matches: 12. In germline, CDR1 is SGHNT, CDR2 YYREEE (reference sequence). In the case of this clonotype: Its specificity is not known.

Findings and limits, study-wide: HLA-C-restricted CMV clonotypes gave the most frequent clonotype in two of eight donors.

One entry per CDR3 protein results from TCRdb running MiXCR on the reads. The top ten hold over 75% of the sample, which has around 34,000 distinct CDR3 sequences, approximately 52% seen once. This rearrangement joins TRBV5-4 to TRBJ2-7, with 8 bases aligning to TRBD2. The sequence came from a human donor in good health (CMV status not recorded). Some clones in this sample may be carry-over from other donors' samples. Material: CD8+ T cells from cultured PBMCs, obtained from culture after CMV antigen stimulation. The DNA for the CDR3 is TGTGCCAGCACCATGGGACTAGGGGTAAAAGAGCAGTACTTC. Protein: CASTMGLGVKEQYF. Looking up the rest from reference TRBV5-4 and TRBJ2-7 gives the full variable domain: ETGVTQSPTHLIKTRGQQVTLRCSSQSGHNTVSWYQQALGQGPQFIFQYYREEENGRGNFPPRFSGLQFPNYSSELNVNALELDDSALYLCASTMGLGVKEQYFGPGTRLTVT.